This TCR beta chain was identified in a study of T cell repertoires in cytomegalovirus infection. One entry per CDR3 protein, called by TCRdb with MiXCR from the reads. Among some 940,000 distinct CDR3 sequences, around 32% were seen once, and the ten largest hold 13%. Germline CDR1 and CDR2: SEHNR and FQNEAQ (reference sequence). The ends were cut back, 5 bases at V and 4 bases at J, with 11 bases in the middle. CDR3 length: 13 amino acids. This clonotype came up a few times. What it recognizes is unknown. The sequenced sample was cultured CD8+ T cells from PBMCs, obtained from culture after CMV antigen stimulation. The clonotype was recovered from a human donor in good health (CMV status not recorded). Some clones in this sample may be carry-over from other donors' samples. The chain uses TRBV7-9 and TRBJ1-2, with D maybe TRBD1 (6 bases). In DNA, the CDR3 is TGTGCCAGCAGCGAGGACAGTTCCTATGGCTACACCTTC. This sequence encodes CASSEDSSYGYTF.